This TCR beta chain emerged from a study of blood T cell repertoires in COVID-19. Across the study: Material from acute and convalescent COVID-19 was sourced from the United States, Italy and Spain. The analysed material was cDNA or gDNA that came from T cells, B-cell-depleted T cells, or PBMCs.

Per the germline V gene, CDR1 is SGHTA and CDR2 is FQGTGA. Germline trimming cut 3 bases from V and 6 bases from J; bases unmatched to any gene: 7. CDR3 length equals 14 residues. Authors' analysis steps: Amplification with reference gene primers provided the estimates of nucleated cell counts. The protocol was immunoSEQ multiplex PCR, while the TCRdb copy is restricted to in-frame clones and leaves out a portion. The D gene and trimming were derived from the DNA, and the V and J assignments and clone size from that table. The sample carries approximately 74,000 clones, about four fifths recorded once. Turning to this clone: Other DNA sequences from this sample encode an identical CDR3 as well.

Sequencing was performed on peripheral blood. This chain uses TRBV7-3 with TRBJ2-7; 8 nucleotides match TRBD2. The sequence was obtained from a woman older than 75 with active or convalescent COVID-19. DNA of the CDR3: TGTGCCAGCAGCTTGGGCGGGGCGGGGGGCGAGCAGTACTTC. Amino acids: CASSLGGAGGEQYF. Full variable domain (outside the CDR3, taken from reference TRBV7-3 and TRBJ2-7): GAGVSQTPSNKVTEKGKYVELRCDPISGHTALYWYRQSLGQGPEFLIYFQGTGAADDSGLPNDRFFAVRPEGSVSTLKIQRTERGDSAVYLCASSLGGAGGEQYFGPGTRLTVT.